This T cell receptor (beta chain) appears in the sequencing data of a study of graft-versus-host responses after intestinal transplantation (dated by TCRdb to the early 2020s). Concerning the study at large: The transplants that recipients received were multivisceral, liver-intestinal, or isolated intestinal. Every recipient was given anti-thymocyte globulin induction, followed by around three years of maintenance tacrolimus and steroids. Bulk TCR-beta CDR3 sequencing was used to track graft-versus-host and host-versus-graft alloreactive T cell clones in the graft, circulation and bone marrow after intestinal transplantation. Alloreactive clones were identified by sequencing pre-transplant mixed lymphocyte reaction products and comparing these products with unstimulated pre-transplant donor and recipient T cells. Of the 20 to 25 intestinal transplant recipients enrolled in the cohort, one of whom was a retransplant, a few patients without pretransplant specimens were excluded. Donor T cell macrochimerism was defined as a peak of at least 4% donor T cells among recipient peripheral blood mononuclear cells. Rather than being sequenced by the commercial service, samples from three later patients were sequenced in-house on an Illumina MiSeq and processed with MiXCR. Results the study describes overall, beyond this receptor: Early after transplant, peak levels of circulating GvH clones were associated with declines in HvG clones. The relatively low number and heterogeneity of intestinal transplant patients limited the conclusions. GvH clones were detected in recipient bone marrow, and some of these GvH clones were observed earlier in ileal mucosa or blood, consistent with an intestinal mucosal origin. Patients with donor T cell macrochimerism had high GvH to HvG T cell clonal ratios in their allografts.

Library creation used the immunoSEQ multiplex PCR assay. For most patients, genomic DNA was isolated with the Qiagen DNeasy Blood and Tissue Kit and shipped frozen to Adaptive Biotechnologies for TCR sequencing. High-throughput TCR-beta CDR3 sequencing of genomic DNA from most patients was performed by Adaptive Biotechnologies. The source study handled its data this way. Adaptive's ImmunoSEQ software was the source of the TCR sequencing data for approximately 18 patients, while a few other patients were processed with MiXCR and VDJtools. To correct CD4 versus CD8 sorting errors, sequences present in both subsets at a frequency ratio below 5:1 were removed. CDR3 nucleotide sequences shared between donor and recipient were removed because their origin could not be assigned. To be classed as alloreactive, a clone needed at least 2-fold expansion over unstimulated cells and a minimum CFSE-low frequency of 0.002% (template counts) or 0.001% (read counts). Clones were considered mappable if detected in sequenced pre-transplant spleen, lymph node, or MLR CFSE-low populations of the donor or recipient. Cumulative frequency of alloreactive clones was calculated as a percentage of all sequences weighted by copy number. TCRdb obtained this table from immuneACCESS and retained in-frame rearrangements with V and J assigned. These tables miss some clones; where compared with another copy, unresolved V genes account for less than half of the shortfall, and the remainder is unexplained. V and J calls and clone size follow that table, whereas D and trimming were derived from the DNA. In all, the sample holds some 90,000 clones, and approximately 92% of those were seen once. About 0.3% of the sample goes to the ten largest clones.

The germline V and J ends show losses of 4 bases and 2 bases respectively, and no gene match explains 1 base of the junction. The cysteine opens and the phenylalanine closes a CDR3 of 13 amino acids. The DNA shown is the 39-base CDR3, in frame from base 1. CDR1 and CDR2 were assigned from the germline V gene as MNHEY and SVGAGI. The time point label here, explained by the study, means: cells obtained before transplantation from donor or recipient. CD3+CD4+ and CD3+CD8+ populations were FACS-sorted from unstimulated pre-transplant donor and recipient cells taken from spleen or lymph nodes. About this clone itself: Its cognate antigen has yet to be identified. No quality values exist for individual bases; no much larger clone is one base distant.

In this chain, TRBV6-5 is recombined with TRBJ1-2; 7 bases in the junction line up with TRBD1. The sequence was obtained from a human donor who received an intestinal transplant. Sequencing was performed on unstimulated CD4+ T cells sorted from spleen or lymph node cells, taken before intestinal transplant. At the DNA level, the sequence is TGTGCCAGCAGTTCGACAGGGAACTATGGCTACACCTTC. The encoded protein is CASSSTGNYGYTF.